These T cell receptor beta chains were read from a single sample in a study of blood T cell repertoires in COVID-19. TCRdb's table, derived via immunoSEQ multiplex PCR, lists solely in-frame clones and lacks some. The sample comprises roughly 45,000 clones, roughly nine tenths of which are singletons, and 15% to 20% rests with the top ten. The sample was peripheral blood. Source of these receptors: a man aged 70 or older with active COVID-19. CDR3s include the opening cysteine and the closing phenylalanine or tryptophan. A D gene is named only where the DNA matches it firmly. Expanded clones are given a class, and other clones once, few, many or no size at all.

J: TRBJ2-1; D: .; V: TRBV6-5; size: .; CDR3: CASRAQGRVGEQFF; DNA: TGTGCCAGCAGGGCACAGGGCAGGGTTGGTGAGCAGTTCTTC
J: TRBJ2-5; D: .; V: TRBV4-3; size: .; CDR3: CASSQGHQEEETQYF; DNA: TGCGCCAGCAGCCAAGGTCACCAGGAGGAAGAGACCCAGTACTTC
J: TRBJ2-1; D: .; V: TRBV20-1; size: .; CDR3: CSASDGFPADEQFF; DNA: TGCAGTGCTAGTGACGGTTTCCCCGCCGATGAGCAGTTCTTC
J: TRBJ1-4; D: .; V: TRBV6-2/TRBV6-3; size: .; CDR3: CASSYDSFNEKLFF; DNA: TGTGCCAGCAGTTACGACAGCTTTAATGAAAAACTGTTTTTT
J: TRBJ2-3; D: TRBD2; V: TRBV24-1; size: .; CDR3: CATKGGEWDTQYF; DNA: TGTGCCACCAAGGGAGGGGAATGGGATACGCAGTATTTT
J: TRBJ2-1; D: TRBD1; V: TRBV4-3; size: .; CDR3: CASSQVTGTLLYNEQFF; DNA: TGCGCCAGCAGCCAGGTGACAGGGACCCTTTTATACAATGAGCAGTTCTTC
J: TRBJ2-7; D: .; V: TRBV29-1; size: .; CDR3: CSVDLGGRGAEQYF; DNA: TGCAGCGTTGACCTCGGGGGTCGAGGGGCCGAGCAGTACTTC
J: TRBJ1-2; D: .; V: TRBV19; size: .; CDR3: CASTFTGYGYTF; DNA: TGTGCCAGTACGTTCACAGGCTATGGCTACACCTTC
J: TRBJ2-3; D: TRBD1; V: TRBV27; size: .; CDR3: CASSPGQGMTDTQYF; DNA: TGTGCCAGCAGTCCCGGACAGGGTATGACAGATACGCAGTATTTT
J: TRBJ2-7; D: .; V: TRBV7-3; size: .; CDR3: CASSATPGTLYEQYF; DNA: TGTGCCAGCAGCGCAACGCCCGGGACTCTCTACGAGCAGTACTTC
J: TRBJ1-6; D: .; V: TRBV5-1; size: .; CDR3: CASSLEAAGRGSPLHF; DNA: TGCGCCAGCAGCTTGGAAGCGGCGGGGCGGGGTTCACCCCTCCACTTT
J: TRBJ1-5; D: TRBD1; V: TRBV2; size: .; CDR3: CASSGQGYSNQPQHF; DNA: TGTGCCAGCAGTGGACAGGGATATAGCAATCAGCCCCAGCATTTT
J: TRBJ2-7; D: TRBD1; V: TRBV10-3; size: .; CDR3: CAIRTGTGQAYEQYF; DNA: TGTGCCATCAGAACTGGGACAGGGCAGGCCTACGAGCAGTACTTC
J: TRBJ1-2; D: .; V: TRBV2; size: .; CDR3: CASSTQGVSNYGYTF; DNA: TGTGCCAGCAGTACACAGGGCGTTTCTAACTATGGCTACACCTTC
J: TRBJ2-7; D: TRBD2; V: TRBV7-3; size: .; CDR3: CASSLTWTSGRLTPHYEQYF; DNA: TGTGCCAGCAGCTTAACCTGGACTAGCGGGAGGCTTACCCCCCACTACGAGCAGTACTTC
J: TRBJ2-1; D: .; V: TRBV7-8; size: .; CDR3: CASSLPGSYNEQFF; DNA: TGTGCCAGCAGCCTCCCGGGCTCCTACAATGAGCAGTTCTTC
J: TRBJ2-3; D: .; V: TRBV6-2/TRBV6-3; size: .; CDR3: CASSYSRGKNTQYF; DNA: TGTGCCAGCAGTTACTCGAGAGGTAAAAATACGCAGTATTTT
J: TRBJ2-1; D: .; V: TRBV6-1; size: .; CDR3: CASSEELGPPYNEQFF; DNA: TGTGCCAGCAGTGAAGAGCTAGGCCCGCCCTACAATGAGCAGTTCTTC
J: TRBJ2-2; D: TRBD2; V: TRBV11-2; size: .; CDR3: CASSLGLAGGTGELFF; DNA: TGTGCCAGCAGCTTAGGGCTAGCGGGAGGGACCGGGGAGCTGTTTTTT
J: TRBJ2-7; D: .; V: TRBV4-2; size: .; CDR3: CASSPQGNKREQYF; DNA: TGTGCCAGCAGCCCTCAGGGAAACAAGCGAGAGCAGTACTTC
J: TRBJ2-2; D: .; V: TRBV29-1; size: .; CDR3: CSVRRGGGELFF; DNA: TGCAGCGTTAGGAGGGGTGGCGGGGAGCTGTTTTTT
J: TRBJ1-5; D: TRBD1; V: TRBV2; size: .; CDR3: CASSGTGARRNQPQHF; DNA: TGTGCCAGCAGCGGTACAGGGGCCCGACGAAATCAGCCCCAGCATTTT
J: TRBJ1-2; D: TRBD1; V: TRBV6-2/TRBV6-3; size: once; CDR3: CASSWTGDLGYTF; DNA: TGTGCCAGCAGTTGGACAGGGGATCTTGGCTACACCTTC
J: TRBJ2-3; D: TRBD1; V: TRBV24-1; size: once; CDR3: CATKQGAIDTQYF; DNA: TGTGCCACAAAACAGGGGGCTATAGATACGCAGTATTTT
J: TRBJ2-4; D: TRBD1; V: TRBV18; size: .; CDR3: CASSPGQSIQYF; DNA: TGTGCCAGCTCACCGGGACAGAGCATTCAGTACTTC
J: TRBJ2-5; D: TRBD2; V: TRBV5-6; size: .; CDR3: CASSSLAGRGIETQYF; DNA: TGTGCCAGCAGCTCCCTAGCGGGGAGAGGCATTGAGACCCAGTACTTC
J: TRBJ2-3; D: TRBD2; V: TRBV28; size: .; CDR3: CASSSSGISTDTQYF; DNA: TGTGCCAGCAGTTCAAGCGGGATCAGCACAGATACGCAGTATTTT
J: TRBJ1-5; D: .; V: TRBV7-8; size: .; CDR3: CASSLERNQPQHF; DNA: TGTGCCAGCAGCTTAGAGAGGAATCAGCCCCAGCATTTT
J: TRBJ1-5; D: TRBD1; V: TRBV7-9; size: few; CDR3: CASSHGQGNQPQHF; DNA: TGTGCCAGCAGCCACGGACAGGGGAATCAGCCCCAGCATTTT
J: TRBJ2-7; D: .; V: TRBV7-8; size: .; CDR3: CASSLVGAVGEQYF; DNA: TGTGCCAGCAGCTTAGTAGGGGCCGTGGGCGAGCAGTACTTC
J: TRBJ2-3; D: .; V: TRBV5-1; size: .; CDR3: CASSLGGGAGTDTQYF; DNA: TGCGCCAGCAGCTTGGGGGGGGGCGCAGGCACAGATACGCAGTATTTT
J: TRBJ1-5; D: TRBD1; V: TRBV2; size: .; CDR3: CANSQQGGNQPQHF; DNA: TGTGCCAACAGTCAACAGGGGGGCAATCAGCCCCAGCATTTT
J: TRBJ2-2; D: .; V: TRBV5-1; size: once; CDR3: CASSLAGDLAGELFF; DNA: TGCGCCAGCAGCTTGGCCGGGGATTTAGCCGGGGAGCTGTTTTTT
J: TRBJ2-1; D: TRBD2; V: TRBV6-6; size: .; CDR3: CASSYSSGSVNEQFF; DNA: TGTGCCAGCAGTTACTCAAGCGGGAGTGTGAATGAGCAGTTCTTC
J: TRBJ1-2; D: .; V: TRBV29-1; size: once; CDR3: CSVAKIDYGYTF; DNA: TGCAGCGTTGCTAAGATAGACTATGGCTACACCTTC